The entry that follows covers one T cell receptor beta chain sequence. This sample was included in a study of identical twins. The CDR3 consists of 17 residues. The V and J ends lost 9 bases and 8 bases, in that order; junction bases with no gene match: 21. CDR1 and CDR2 (germline): SGHNT, YENEEA. After template switching added a universal primer site, the resulting cDNA carried unique molecular identifiers. TCRdb recomputed calls from the 5' RACE reads with MiXCR, one row per CDR3 protein. The data contain just over 500,000 distinct CDR3 sequences, approximately 22% of them singletons. These same records also appear under a second study, on T cells expressing NK-cell markers. That report notes: Source material for TCR beta repertoires consisted of sorted CD3+CD56+NKG2C+, CD3+CD56+NKG2C- and CD3+CD56-NKG2C+ T cells. Alpha-beta TCR T cells were the sole sorting target in several experiments, owing to an anti-gamma-delta TCR antibody.

Sequences were obtained from CD4+ T cells sorted from blood. This receptor was identified in a woman between 18 and 29 years old in good health. This chain uses TRBV11-3 with TRBJ2-3; 9 bases align to TRBD2. CDR3 DNA sequence: TGTGCCAGTCAGGGGGGGACTAGCTTCTTCCCGTCGGCTACGCAGTATTTT. It is translated as CASQGGTSFFPSATQYF. The full variable domain, in which reference TRBV11-3 and TRBJ2-3 provide the parts outside the CDR3, is EAGVVQSPRYKIIEKKQPVAFWCNPISGHNTLYWYLQNLGQGPELLIRYENEEAVDDSQLPKDRFSAERLKGVDSTLKIQPAELGDSAVYLCASQGGTSFFPSATQYFGPGTRLTVL.